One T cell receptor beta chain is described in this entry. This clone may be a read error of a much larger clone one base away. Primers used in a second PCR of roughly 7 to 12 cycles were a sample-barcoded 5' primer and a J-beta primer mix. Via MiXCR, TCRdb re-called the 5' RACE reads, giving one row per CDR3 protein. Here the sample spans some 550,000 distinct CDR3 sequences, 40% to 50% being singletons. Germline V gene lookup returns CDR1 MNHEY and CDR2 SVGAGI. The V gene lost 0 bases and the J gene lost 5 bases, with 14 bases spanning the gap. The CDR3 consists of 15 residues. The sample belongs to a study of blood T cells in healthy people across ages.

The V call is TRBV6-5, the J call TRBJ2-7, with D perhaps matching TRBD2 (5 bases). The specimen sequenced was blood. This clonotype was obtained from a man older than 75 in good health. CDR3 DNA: TGTGCCAGCAGTTACTCGGCAAGGGAGTTCGACGAGCAGTACTTC. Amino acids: CASSYSAREFDEQYF.